This record concerns one T cell receptor beta chain sequence. There is no known antigen for this receptor. Per-base quality was not reported, and no clone a single base away is much larger than it. The data belong to a study of identical twins (dated by TCRdb to about 2016). Some background on the complete study: TCR alpha and beta repertoires from monozygotic twins, unrelated adults of various ages and cord blood were deep-sequenced to test whether fetal clonotypes persist. To rule out contamination, replicate twin experiments were performed at different times with different library preparation protocols.

Only healthy Caucasian donors were included. The twin cohort consisted of three pairs of female monozygotic twins, all aged about 18 to 30 years. Positive isolation kits from Invitrogen were used to isolate the CD4+ and CD8+ T cell populations. On the study overall, not on this receptor specifically: Because the same donors could not be followed over many years, conclusions were based on cross-sectional statistical analysis. Compared with coincidental sharing between unrelated individuals, out-of-frame TCR alpha sequences shared between twins showed an excess of sequences with low generation probability. In monozygotic twins, recombination models systematically underestimated out-of-frame TCR alpha sharing, but the models matched the sharing seen between unrelated individuals. Invariant T cells such as MAIT and iNKT could partly confound zero-insertion analyses, although diverse VJ usage argued against such confounding for most clonotypes. Fewer insertions were carried by abundant cord blood beta clonotypes; a weaker similar trend was observed in young adult naive repertoires, while no such trend was observed in memory repertoires. In beta out-of-frame sequences, excess twin sharing was weaker, because having fewer shared sequences lowered the signal-to-noise ratio.

The library was produced with 5' RACE. Data came from an Illumina HiSeq 2000. Template switching introduced a universal primer binding site; the final cDNA contained a unique molecular identifier, enabling accurate counting of TCR cDNA molecules. First-strand cDNA for TCR alpha and beta chains was synthesized from specific primers in the conserved constant-segment region. To control for contamination, every cDNA library was double barcoded, receiving both a SMART-Mk sample barcode and Illumina barcodes. TruSeq adapter sequences along with Illumina sample barcodes were introduced in two successive PCR steps. The TCR alpha and beta cDNA libraries were sequenced on the Illumina HiSeq platform using custom primers. Turning to the authors' computational methods: Unique molecular identifiers were extracted from raw reads with MiGEC, and CDR3 positions were determined with MiXCR. For each individual, recombination models were inferred using an EM algorithm with the repgenHMM and IGoR tools. The tcR package in R was used for shared clonotype analysis, with sharing normalized by the product of cloneset sizes. Out-of-frame nonproductive sequences were analyzed to study raw recombination free of thymic and clonal selection effects. The public reads were reanalyzed by TCRdb: fastp trimming at Q25, MiXCR alignment, in-frame beta chains only. Merged by CDR3 protein, the rows form single entries marked with the most common genes and DNA. TCRdb, rather than the study authors, made the V and J calls. This sample holds some 500,000 distinct CDR3 sequences; roughly an eighth were observed only once. The ten largest clonotypes hold approximately 0.98% of the sample.

CDR1 and CDR2 are read off the germline V gene as SNHLY and FYNNEI. V ends up 6 bases short and J 0 bases short, with an unmatched junction base count of 4. Spanning cysteine to phenylalanine, the CDR3 consists of 14 amino acids. Only the CDR3 region is kept as DNA, spanning 42 bases read in frame from base 1. This sample also appeared in a second study, on yellow fever vaccine responses in identical twins. As that second paper reports: The authors reported that the T cell response to vaccination in identical twins appeared partly convergent and partly personalized. In identical twins, the study followed T cell clones that responded to the vaccine with precision.

The receptor was derived from a woman under 30 in good health. Sample: CD4+ T cells sorted from blood. The V gene is TRBV2 and the J gene is TRBJ2-7; 8 bases in between match TRBD1. The DNA sequence is TGTGCCAGCAGGGGACAGGTCAGCTCCTACGAGCAGTACTTC. It translates to CASRGQVSSYEQYF. When the CDR3 is completed using the reference TRBV2 and TRBJ2-7 genes on either side, the full variable domain is EPEVTQTPSHQVTQMGQEVILRCVPISNHLYFYWYRQILGQKVEFLVSFYNNEISEKSEIFDDQFSVERPDGSNFTLKIRSTKLEDSAMYFCASRGQVSSYEQYFGPGTRLTVT.